The present TCR beta chain was sequenced within a study of CD8+ T cells in alopecia areata. Following RNA extraction, reverse transcription yielded cDNA that acted as the sequencing template. Measured with immunoSEQ multiplex PCR; TCRdb has only the in-frame clones, and not every one. The sample contains thousands of clones, about two thirds of which appear only once. Study outcomes and limitations: Scalp clonality, together with expanded CD8+ clones among the top 100, fell significantly with tofacitinib.

Trimming removed 7 bases from V and 0 bases from J; junction bases left unmatched: 4. The length of the CDR3 is 14 residues. The germline V gene encodes CDR1 MNHNY and CDR2 SVGAGI (reference sequence). This clone occurred once. Its target is unknown. Regarding treatment: oral pan-JAK inhibitor, 5-10 mg twice daily. Specimens obtained from alopecia areata patients comprised lesional scalp punch biopsies and peripheral blood. The origin of this receptor is a human donor with alopecia areata. The chain joins TRBV6-6 to TRBJ1-2; TRBD1 matches at 8 bases. The sequenced sample was skin, obtained at week 24, from a patient treated with tofacitinib. The CDR3 here is CASKGQAPNYGYTF. The CDR3 DNA follows: TGTGCCAGCAAGGGACAGGCACCTAACTATGGCTACACCTTC.